Listed below are T cell receptor beta chains from one sample, sequenced in a study of blood T cell repertoires in COVID-19. Repertoires were generated with immunoSEQ multiplex PCR, while TCRdb's copy carries only in-frame clones and drops some. Of approximately 80,000 clones in the sample, around 81% were seen once. Sequencing used peripheral blood. These receptors came from a human donor in a cohort sampled during active COVID-19. Each CDR3 is given with its conserved first and last residue. The D gene is left open where the match is weak. Where a row states a size, it is once, few, many or the class of an expanded clone; other rows omit it.

j_call	d_call	v_call	clone_size	cdr3_nt	cdr3_aa
TRBJ1-2	.	TRBV7-9	.	TGTGCCAGCAGCTTAGACTTCTATGGCTACACCTTC	CASSLDFYGYTF
TRBJ2-1	TRBD2	TRBV3-1/TRBV3-2	.	TGTGCCAGCAGCCAGGAATTCGGACTAGCGGGAGGGTACAATGAGCAGTTCTTC	CASSQEFGLAGGYNEQFF
TRBJ2-3	TRBD2	TRBV2	.	TGTGCCAGCAGTTTCCTAGCGGGAGCTAGCACAGATACGCAGTATTTT	CASSFLAGASTDTQYF
TRBJ2-3	.	TRBV5-1	.	TGCGCCAGCAGGGTGGCGGCAGATACGCAGTATTTT	CASRVAADTQYF
TRBJ1-5	.	TRBV19	.	TGTGCCAGTAGTATAGGTTTAGGGGAAGGACAGCCCCAGCATTTT	CASSIGLGEGQPQHF
TRBJ2-1	.	TRBV21-1	.	TGTGCCAGCAGCAGTCCTACAGGGGGTCCCCTGAGGTTCGGGAATGAGCAGTTCTTC	CASSSPTGGPLRFGNEQFF
TRBJ2-2	TRBD2	TRBV4-1	.	TGCGCCAGCAGCCCAGCGGGGGGAACCGGGGAGCTGTTTTTT	CASSPAGGTGELFF
TRBJ1-3	TRBD1	TRBV18	.	TGTGCCAGCTCGACGGGACAGGGGGGAAACACCATATATTTT	CASSTGQGGNTIYF
TRBJ2-1	TRBD2	TRBV4-3	.	TGCGCCAGCAGCCAATGGAGCGGGGAAAGCCATGAGCAGTTCTTC	CASSQWSGESHEQFF
TRBJ2-5	TRBD2	TRBV12-3/TRBV12-4	.	TGTGCCAGCAGTACTCCCGGGGGGGAGACCCAGTACTTC	CASSTPGGETQYF
TRBJ2-3	.	TRBV12-3/TRBV12-4	.	TGTGCCAGCAGTCAGAGCACAGATACGCAGTATTTT	CASSQSTDTQYF
TRBJ2-6	.	TRBV10-3	.	TGTGCCATCAAAGGACGAGGGCAGAGTGGGGCCAACGTCCTGACTTTC	CAIKGRGQSGANVLTF
TRBJ1-4	.	TRBV3-1/TRBV3-2	.	TGTGCCAGCAGCCCGACTCGCGCGGAAAAACTGTTTTTT	CASSPTRAEKLFF
TRBJ2-2	TRBD1	TRBV6-6	once	TGTGCCAGCAGCTCTCCCACAGGGGCAACCGGGGAGCTGTTTTTT	CASSSPTGATGELFF
TRBJ2-7	.	TRBV2	.	TGTGCCAGCTCTAAATTTCCGACAAGCTACGAGCAGTACTTC	CASSKFPTSYEQYF
TRBJ2-1	TRBD2	TRBV19	once	TGTGCCAGTAGTATAAGTTCGGGACTAGGTATAAATGAGCAGTTCTTC	CASSISSGLGINEQFF
TRBJ1-4	.	TRBV14	.	TGTGCCAGCAGCCAAGCCAAGGGAGGAAAACTGTTTTTT	CASSQAKGGKLFF
TRBJ2-1	.	TRBV7-9	.	TGTGCCAGCAGCATCGCAGGCTACAATGAGCAGTTCTTC	CASSIAGYNEQFF
TRBJ2-7	TRBD2	TRBV3-1/TRBV3-2	once	TGTGCCAGCAGCCAAGATATAAGGACTAGCGGGGAATACGAGCAGTACTTC	CASSQDIRTSGEYEQYF
TRBJ1-1	.	TRBV5-8	.	TGTGCCAGCAGCTTCGGGCGGGGGAGTACTGAAGCTTTCTTT	CASSFGRGSTEAFF
TRBJ1-2	TRBD1	TRBV7-2	.	TGTGCCAGCAGCCCCGTCCTAAAAGCTCGGGACAGGGGGAGGTACACCTTC	CASSPVLKARDRGRYTF
TRBJ1-4	TRBD1	TRBV5-1	.	TGCGCCAGCAGCCCTACAGGGGCAACTAATGAAAAACTGTTTTTT	CASSPTGATNEKLFF
TRBJ2-5	TRBD2	TRBV11-2	.	TGTGCCAGCGGACCTCTAGCGGAAGAGACCCAGTACTTC	CASGPLAEETQYF
TRBJ2-2	.	TRBV21-1	.	TGTGCCAGCAGCACCACAGGGGGGGCCGGGGAGCTGTTTTTT	CASSTTGGAGELFF
TRBJ1-2	TRBD1	TRBV9	.	TGTGCCAGCACCTCAGGGGGCCCATATGGCTACACCTTC	CASTSGGPYGYTF
TRBJ2-1	TRBD2	TRBV7-9	.	TGTGCCAGCAGCTTAGAGGCTAGCGGGAGGGCCGAGCAGTTCTTC	CASSLEASGRAEQFF
TRBJ1-3	.	TRBV6-1	.	TGTGCCAGCAGTGAAGCGCCTGCGACAGTGGGAAACACCATATATTTT	CASSEAPATVGNTIYF
TRBJ2-7	.	TRBV7-8	.	TGTGCCAGCAGCTTTGCGGCCGGGACTGCCTACGAGCAGTACTTC	CASSFAAGTAYEQYF
TRBJ2-7	TRBD2	TRBV11-3	.	TGTGCCAGCAGCTCCTTACTAGCGGGGATTGAGGAGCAGTACTTC	CASSSLLAGIEEQYF
TRBJ2-7	TRBD1	TRBV5-6	.	TGTGCCAGCACCCCTGGGACAGGGGCTCCCAAGGCTTACCCCTACGAGCAGTACTTC	CASTPGTGAPKAYPYEQYF
TRBJ2-1	.	TRBV4-1	once	TGCGCCAGCAGCCACCCTCCTGGAGGGCGGTCCTACAATGAGCAGTTCTTC	CASSHPPGGRSYNEQFF
TRBJ2-2	.	TRBV5-4	.	TGTGCCAGCAGCTTCGGGCTGGGACTTACCGGGGAGCTGTTTTTT	CASSFGLGLTGELFF
TRBJ2-1	.	TRBV28	few	TGTGCCAGCAGTCCGGGACTTGGCCCCTACAATGAGCAGTTCTTC	CASSPGLGPYNEQFF
TRBJ2-3	TRBD2	TRBV5-1	.	TGCGCCAGCAGCTTCGCGGCTAGCGGGACTAACACAGATACGCAGTATTTT	CASSFAASGTNTDTQYF
TRBJ1-5	.	TRBV6-6	few	TGTGCCAGCAGTTACTCATCCGGACAGACCAATCAGCCCCAGCATTTT	CASSYSSGQTNQPQHF
TRBJ1-4	.	TRBV7-2	.	TGTGCCAGCAGGAGGGGAGGTGATGAAAAACTGTTTTTT	CASRRGGDEKLFF
TRBJ2-7	TRBD1	TRBV5-5	.	TGTGCCAGCAGCCTGACAGGGCTTGTCTACGAGCAGTACTTC	CASSLTGLVYEQYF